This T cell receptor (beta chain) derives from a study of blood T cell repertoires in COVID-19. Study context: The analysed material was cDNA or gDNA that came from T cells, B-cell-depleted T cells, or PBMCs.

The germline V gene has CDR1 SGHNT and CDR2 YENEEA. Trimming took off 4 bases at V and 1 base at J, with 13 bases between the two ends. This CDR3 has 15 residues. Original data processing: Reference gene primer amplification in the assay estimated nucleated cell counts. Method: immunoSEQ multiplex PCR; TCRdb's copy keeps in-frame clones and lacks some. The DNA was the basis for D and trimming; V, J and clone size are from that table. The sample holds 220,000 or so clones; roughly 85% are singletons and the top ten take 3.6%. The TCR sequence derives from a woman over 75 with acute or convalescent COVID-19. This rearrangement joins TRBV11-3 to TRBJ2-5; D gene uncertain. The sample consisted of peripheral blood. CDR3 protein: CASSSLRRFQETQYF. CDR3 DNA: TGTGCCAGCAGCTCCCTGCGGCGGTTCCAAGAGACCCAGTACTTC. Variable domain in full (rest from reference TRBV11-3 and TRBJ2-5): EAGVVQSPRYKIIEKKQPVAFWCNPISGHNTLYWYLQNLGQGPELLIRYENEEAVDDSQLPKDRFSAERLKGVDSTLKIQPAELGDSAVYLCASSSLRRFQETQYFGPGTRLLVL.